The TCR beta chain under discussion was sequenced for a study of shared clonotypes between healthy human individuals. Across the study: Donors, aged 18 to 49, were two women and a few men. Broader study findings: Since donors were few, the genetic and exposure-history diversity represented was limited. Investigators expected sequencing depth to affect clonotype sharing among donors. The sampled material consisted only of blood, and tissue repertoires are likely to differ.

Notes on this clone: What it binds is unknown.

TCRdb keeps only in-frame clones here, not all; method: immunoSEQ multiplex PCR. Here the sample spans a few hundred thousand clones, roughly three quarters being singletons. Germline values: CDR1 MDHEN, CDR2 SYDVKM. The V end lost 3 bases, the J end lost 4 bases, and 13 bases lay between the germline ends. The CDR3 runs 15 residues. This receptor was taken from a woman between 40 and 50 years old in good health. Some clones in this sample may be carry-over from other donors' samples. Input material: PBMCs. This chain uses TRBV28 with TRBJ1-3; D may be TRBD1 (5 bases). CDR3 residues: CASSFGGRVGNTIYF. The CDR3 region has the DNA TGTGCCAGCAGTTTCGGGGGGAGGGTAGGAAACACCATATATTTT.